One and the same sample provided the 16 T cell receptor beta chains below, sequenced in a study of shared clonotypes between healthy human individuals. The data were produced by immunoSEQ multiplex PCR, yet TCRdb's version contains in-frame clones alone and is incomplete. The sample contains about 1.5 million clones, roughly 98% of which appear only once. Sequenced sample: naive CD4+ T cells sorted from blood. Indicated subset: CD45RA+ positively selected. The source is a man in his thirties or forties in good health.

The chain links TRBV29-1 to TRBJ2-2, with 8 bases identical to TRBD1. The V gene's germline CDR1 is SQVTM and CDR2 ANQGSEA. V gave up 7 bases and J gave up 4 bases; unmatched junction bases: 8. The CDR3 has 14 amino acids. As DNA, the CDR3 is TGCAGCGGGAGCAGGGGGCGCGGCACCGGGGAGCTGTTTTTT. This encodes CSGSRGRGTGELFF.

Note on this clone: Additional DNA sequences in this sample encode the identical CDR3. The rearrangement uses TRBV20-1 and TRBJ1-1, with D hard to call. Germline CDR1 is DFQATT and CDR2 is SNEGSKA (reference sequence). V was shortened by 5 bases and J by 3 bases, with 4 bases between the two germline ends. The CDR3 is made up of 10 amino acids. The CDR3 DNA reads TGCAGTGCTCGGGACACTGAAGCTTTCTTT. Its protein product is CSARDTEAFF.

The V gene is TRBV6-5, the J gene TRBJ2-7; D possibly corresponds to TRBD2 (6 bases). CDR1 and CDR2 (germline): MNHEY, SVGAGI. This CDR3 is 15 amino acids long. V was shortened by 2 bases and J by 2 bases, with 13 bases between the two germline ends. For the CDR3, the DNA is TGTGCCAGCAGTTACGTCGGGACTCAAACCTACGAGCAGTACTTC. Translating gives CASSYVGTQTYEQYF.

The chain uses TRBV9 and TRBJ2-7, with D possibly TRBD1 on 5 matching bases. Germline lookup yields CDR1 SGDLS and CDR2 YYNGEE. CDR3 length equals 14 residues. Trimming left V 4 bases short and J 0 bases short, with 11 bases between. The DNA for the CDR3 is TGTGCCAGCAGCCCCGGACAAAGCTCCTACGAGCAGTACTTC. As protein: CASSPGQSSYEQYF.

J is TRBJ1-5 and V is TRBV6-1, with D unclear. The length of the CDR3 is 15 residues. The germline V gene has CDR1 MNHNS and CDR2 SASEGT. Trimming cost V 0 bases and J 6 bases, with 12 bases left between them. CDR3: CASSEAPRSSQPQHF. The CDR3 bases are TGTGCCAGCAGTGAAGCGCCGCGGAGTAGTCAGCCCCAGCATTTT.

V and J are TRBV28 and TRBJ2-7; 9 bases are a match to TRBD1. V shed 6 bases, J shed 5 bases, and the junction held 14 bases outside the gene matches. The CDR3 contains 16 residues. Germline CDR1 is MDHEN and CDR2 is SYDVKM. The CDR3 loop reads CASSLTGGAGNHEQYF. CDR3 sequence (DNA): TGTGCCAGCAGCCTTACAGGGGGCGCGGGAAACCACGAGCAGTACTTC.

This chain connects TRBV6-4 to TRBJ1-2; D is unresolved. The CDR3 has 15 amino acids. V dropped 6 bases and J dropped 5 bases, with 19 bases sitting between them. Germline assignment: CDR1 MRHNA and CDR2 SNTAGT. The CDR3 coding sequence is TGTGCCAGCAGGCAGGACGCCGCCTTGTCATATGGCTACACCTTC. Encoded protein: CASRQDAALSYGYTF.

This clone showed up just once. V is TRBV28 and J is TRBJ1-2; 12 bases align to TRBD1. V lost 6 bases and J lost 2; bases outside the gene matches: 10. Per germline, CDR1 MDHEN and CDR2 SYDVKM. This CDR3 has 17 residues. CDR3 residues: CASSRAGQGAGNYGYTF. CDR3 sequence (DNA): TGTGCCAGCAGCCGAGCGGGACAGGGGGCAGGGAACTATGGCTACACCTTC.

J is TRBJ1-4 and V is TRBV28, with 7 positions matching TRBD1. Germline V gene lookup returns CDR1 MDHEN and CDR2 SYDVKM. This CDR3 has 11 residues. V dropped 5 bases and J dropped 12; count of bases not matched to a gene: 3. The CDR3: CASSTDRQLFF. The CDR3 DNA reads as TGTGCCAGCAGTACGGACAGGCAACTGTTTTTT.

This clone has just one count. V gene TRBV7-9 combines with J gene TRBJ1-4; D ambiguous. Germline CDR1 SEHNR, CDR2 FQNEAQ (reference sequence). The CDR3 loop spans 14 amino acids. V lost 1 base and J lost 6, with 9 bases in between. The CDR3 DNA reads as TGTGCCAGCAGCTTAGGTGGGCTATATGAAAAACTGTTTTTT. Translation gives CASSLGGLYEKLFF.

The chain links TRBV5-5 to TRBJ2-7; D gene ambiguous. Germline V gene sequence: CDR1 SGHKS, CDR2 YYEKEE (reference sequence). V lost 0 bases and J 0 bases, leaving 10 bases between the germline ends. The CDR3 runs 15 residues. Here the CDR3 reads CASSLGSMSSYEQYF. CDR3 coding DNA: TGTGCCAGCAGCTTGGGGTCGATGAGCTCCTACGAGCAGTACTTC.

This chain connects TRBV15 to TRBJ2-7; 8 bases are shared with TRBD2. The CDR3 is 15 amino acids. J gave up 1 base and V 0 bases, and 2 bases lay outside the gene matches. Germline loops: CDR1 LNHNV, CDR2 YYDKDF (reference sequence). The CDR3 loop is CATSRESGGSYEQYF. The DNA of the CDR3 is TGTGCCACCAGCAGAGAAAGCGGGGGATCCTACGAGCAGTACTTC.

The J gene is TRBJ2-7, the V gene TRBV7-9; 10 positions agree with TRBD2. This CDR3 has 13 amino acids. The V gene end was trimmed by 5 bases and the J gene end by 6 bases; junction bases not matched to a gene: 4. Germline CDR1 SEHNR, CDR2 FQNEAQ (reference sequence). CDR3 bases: TGTGCCAGCAGCGCTAGCGGGAGAGTCGAGCAGTACTTC. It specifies CASSASGRVEQYF.

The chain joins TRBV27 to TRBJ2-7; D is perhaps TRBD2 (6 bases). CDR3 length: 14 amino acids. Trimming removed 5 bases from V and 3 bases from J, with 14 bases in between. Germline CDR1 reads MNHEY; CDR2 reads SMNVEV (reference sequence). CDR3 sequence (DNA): TGTGCCAGCAGTCCCAGTTATAGCGGCTACGAGCAGTACTTC. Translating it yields CASSPSYSGYEQYF.

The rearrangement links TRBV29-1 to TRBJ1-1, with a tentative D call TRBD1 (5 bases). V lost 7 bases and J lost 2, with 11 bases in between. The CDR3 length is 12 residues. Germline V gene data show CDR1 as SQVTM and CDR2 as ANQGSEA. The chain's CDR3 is CSGKDSNTEAFF. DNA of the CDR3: TGCAGCGGGAAAGACAGCAACACTGAAGCTTTCTTT.

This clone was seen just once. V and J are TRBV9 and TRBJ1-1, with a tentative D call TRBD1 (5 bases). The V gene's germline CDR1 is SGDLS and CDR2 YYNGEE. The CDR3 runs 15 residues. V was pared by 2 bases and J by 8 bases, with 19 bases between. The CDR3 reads CASSVGPEQGREAFF. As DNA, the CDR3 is TGTGCCAGCAGCGTCGGACCCGAGCAGGGCAGGGAAGCTTTCTTT. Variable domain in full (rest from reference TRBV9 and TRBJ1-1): DSGVTQTPKHLITATGQRVTLRCSPRSGDLSVYWYQQSLDQGLQFLIQYYNGEERAKGNILERFSAQQFPDLHSELNLSSLELGDSALYFCASSVGPEQGREAFFGQGTRLTVV.